The clone carrying this TCR beta chain was picked up one time. The antigen remains unidentified. This specimen comes from a study of shared clonotypes between healthy human individuals. Study at large: There were three CD4 naive, three CD4 memory, two CD8 naive and one CD8 memory plates per donor. General study points: How much donors shared clonotypes was expected to be affected by sequencing depth. Richness estimates generally favored naive over memory subsets.

CD8 cells classed as naive were CD45RO-negative and positively selected for CCR7, excluding terminally differentiated effector memory CD45RA+ cells. Tens of thousands of T cell genomes, or 200 ng DNA, went into the sorted-subset replicate PCRs. TCRdb's table, derived via immunoSEQ multiplex PCR, lists solely in-frame clones and lacks some. This sample has over 2,000,000 clones, with about 93% found just once. The germline V and J ends were trimmed by 8 bases and 11 bases, with 21 bases remaining between them. Germline V gene lookup returns CDR1 SQVTM and CDR2 ANQGSEA. The CDR3 spans 12 residues. This sequence was found in a man younger than 35 in good health. Some clones in this sample may be carry-over from other donors' samples. The J gene is TRBJ1-1, the V gene TRBV29-1, with a possible D match to TRBD1 (5 bases). The specimen was naive CD8+ T cells from PBMCs. CDR3 residues: CSPHGDARAAFF. The CDR3 bases are TGCAGCCCTCACGGGGACGCCCGGGCGGCTTTCTTT.